This T cell receptor beta chain came from a study of cytomegalovirus exposure and HLA in healthy donors. Primers: 60 Vbeta forward and 13 Jbeta reverse. The table came from immunoSEQ multiplex PCR; TCRdb's copy has only in-frame clones and leaves some out. This sample has approximately 290,000 clones; about 80% occur once, and the top ten carry approximately 0.3%. V dropped 8 bases and J dropped 3 bases, with 16 bases sitting between them. CDR3 length: 14 residues. Per germline, CDR1 MDHEN and CDR2 SYDVKM. The sample consisted of PBMCs. The clonotype was recovered from a girl aged 2-10 years in good health and CMV-seronegative. V is TRBV28 and J is TRBJ1-2; D is undetermined. The CDR3 DNA follows: TGTGCCAGCCGCTTTTGGCGGGGTTACTATGGCTACACCTTC. This encodes CASRFWRGYYGYTF.